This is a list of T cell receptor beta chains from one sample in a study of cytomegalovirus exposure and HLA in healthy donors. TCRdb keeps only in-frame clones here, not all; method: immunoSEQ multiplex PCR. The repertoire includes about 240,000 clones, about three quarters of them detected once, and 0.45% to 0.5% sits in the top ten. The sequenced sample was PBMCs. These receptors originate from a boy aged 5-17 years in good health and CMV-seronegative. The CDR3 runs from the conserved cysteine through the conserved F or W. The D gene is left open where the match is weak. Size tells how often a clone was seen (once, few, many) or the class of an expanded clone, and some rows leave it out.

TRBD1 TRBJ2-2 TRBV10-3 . CAIGPGTGGRLNTGELFF TGTGCCATCGGTCCGGGGACAGGGGGCCGGTTGAACACCGGGGAGCTGTTTTTT
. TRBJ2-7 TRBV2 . CASSPITGRYEQYF TGTGCCAGCAGCCCCATTACTGGTCGGTACGAGCAGTACTTC
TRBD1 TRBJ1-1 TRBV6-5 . CASSRPGQGGTEAFF TGTGCCAGCAGTAGACCGGGACAGGGCGGCACTGAAGCTTTCTTT
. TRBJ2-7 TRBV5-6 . CASSFKQTQYF TGTGCCAGCAGCTTTAAACAGACGCAGTACTTC
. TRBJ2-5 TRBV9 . CASSVRGGLETQYF TGTGCCAGCAGCGTACGAGGGGGTTTAGAGACCCAGTACTTC
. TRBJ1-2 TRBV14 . CASSPQANYGYTF TGTGCCAGCAGCCCACAAGCTAACTATGGCTACACCTTC
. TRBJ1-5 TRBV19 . CASSIWLATGSNQPQHF TGTGCCAGTAGTATCTGGTTAGCAACGGGGAGCAATCAGCCCCAGCATTTT
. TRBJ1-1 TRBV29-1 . CSVEGSGGNTEAFF TGCAGCGTTGAAGGATCGGGAGGGAACACTGAAGCTTTCTTT
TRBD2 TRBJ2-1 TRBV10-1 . CASSESGSTKDEQFF TGCGCCAGCAGCGAAAGCGGGAGCACGAAAGATGAGCAGTTCTTC
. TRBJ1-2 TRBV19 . CASTPRAMGNYGYTF TGTGCCAGTACCCCCAGGGCCATGGGAAACTATGGCTACACCTTC
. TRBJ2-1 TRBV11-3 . CASTLAATRNEQFF TGTGCCAGCACGCTGGCCGCCACCAGGAATGAGCAGTTCTTC
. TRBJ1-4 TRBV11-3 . CASSWGLTNEKLFF TGTGCCAGCAGCTGGGGGCTCACTAATGAAAAACTGTTTTTT
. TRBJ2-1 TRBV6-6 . CASSPTASGAYNEQFF TGTGCCAGCAGTCCGACCGCTTCGGGTGCCTACAATGAGCAGTTCTTC
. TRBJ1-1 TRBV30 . CAWSVGGEAFF TGTGCCTGGAGTGTAGGAGGGGAAGCTTTCTTT
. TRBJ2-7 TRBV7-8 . CASRGGTVAGRDEQYF TGTGCCAGCAGGGGAGGGACAGTAGCGGGACGGGACGAGCAGTACTTC
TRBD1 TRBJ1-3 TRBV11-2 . CASSIAPLDREYAGNTIYF TGTGCCAGCAGCATAGCTCCACTTGACAGGGAATATGCTGGAAACACCATATATTTT
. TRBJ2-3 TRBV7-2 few CASSLAHLLRATDTQYF TGTGCCAGCAGCTTAGCCCACCTACTAAGAGCCACAGATACGCAGTATTTT
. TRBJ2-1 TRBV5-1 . CASSSLTNILNEQFF TGCGCCAGCAGCTCCCTGACAAACATCTTGAATGAGCAGTTCTTC
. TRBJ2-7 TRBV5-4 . CAIHRGAYEQYF TGTGCCATCCACCGCGGCGCCTACGAGCAGTACTTC
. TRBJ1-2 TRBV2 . CASSEDEDSYGYTF TGTGCCAGCAGTGAAGATGAGGACAGCTATGGCTACACCTTC
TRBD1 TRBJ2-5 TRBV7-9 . CASSGRTGTKETQYF TGTGCCAGCAGCGGGCGGACAGGGACCAAAGAGACCCAGTACTTC
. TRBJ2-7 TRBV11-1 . CASSKRLVYEQYF TGTGCCAGCAGCAAGCGACTAGTTTACGAGCAGTACTTC
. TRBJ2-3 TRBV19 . CASSIPGGDTQYF TGTGCCAGTAGTATACCAGGTGGAGATACGCAGTATTTT
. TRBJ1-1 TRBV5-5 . CASTLLGGGMNTEAFF TGTGCCAGCACCCTCCTGGGCGGAGGGATGAACACTGAAGCTTTCTTT
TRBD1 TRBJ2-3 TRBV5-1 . CASSAGQGATDTQYF TGCGCCAGCAGCGCGGGACAGGGTGCCACAGATACGCAGTATTTT
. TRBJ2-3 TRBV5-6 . CASSLEHGSSGDTQYF TGTGCCAGCAGTCTGGAACACGGGAGTAGTGGAGATACGCAGTATTTT
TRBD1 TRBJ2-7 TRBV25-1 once CASSNRGFEPEQYF TGTGCCAGCAGTAACAGGGGATTTGAACCCGAGCAGTACTTC
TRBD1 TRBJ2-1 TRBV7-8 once CASSSDRAREQFF TGTGCCAGCAGCTCCGACAGGGCCCGTGAGCAGTTCTTC
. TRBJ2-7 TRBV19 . CASSIARTVDSYEQYF TGTGCCAGTAGTATAGCCAGGACAGTAGACTCCTACGAGCAGTACTTC